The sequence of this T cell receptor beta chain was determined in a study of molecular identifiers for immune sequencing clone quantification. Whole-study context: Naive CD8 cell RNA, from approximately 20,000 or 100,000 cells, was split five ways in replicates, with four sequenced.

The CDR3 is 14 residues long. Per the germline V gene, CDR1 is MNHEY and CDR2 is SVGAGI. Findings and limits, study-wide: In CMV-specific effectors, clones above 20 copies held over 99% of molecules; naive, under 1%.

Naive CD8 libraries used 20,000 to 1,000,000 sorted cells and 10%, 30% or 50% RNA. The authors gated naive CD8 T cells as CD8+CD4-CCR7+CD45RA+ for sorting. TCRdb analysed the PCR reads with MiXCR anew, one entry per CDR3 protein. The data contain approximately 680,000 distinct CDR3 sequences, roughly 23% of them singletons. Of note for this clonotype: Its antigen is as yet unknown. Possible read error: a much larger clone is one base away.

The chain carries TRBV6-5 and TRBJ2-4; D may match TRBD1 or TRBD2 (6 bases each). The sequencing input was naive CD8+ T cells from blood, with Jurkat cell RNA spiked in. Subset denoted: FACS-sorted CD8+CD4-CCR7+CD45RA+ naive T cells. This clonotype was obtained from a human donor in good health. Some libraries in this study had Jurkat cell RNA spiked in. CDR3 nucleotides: TGTGCCAGCAGTTACGGAGGGGGTCCAAACCTTCAGTACTTC. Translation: CASSYGGGPNLQYF.